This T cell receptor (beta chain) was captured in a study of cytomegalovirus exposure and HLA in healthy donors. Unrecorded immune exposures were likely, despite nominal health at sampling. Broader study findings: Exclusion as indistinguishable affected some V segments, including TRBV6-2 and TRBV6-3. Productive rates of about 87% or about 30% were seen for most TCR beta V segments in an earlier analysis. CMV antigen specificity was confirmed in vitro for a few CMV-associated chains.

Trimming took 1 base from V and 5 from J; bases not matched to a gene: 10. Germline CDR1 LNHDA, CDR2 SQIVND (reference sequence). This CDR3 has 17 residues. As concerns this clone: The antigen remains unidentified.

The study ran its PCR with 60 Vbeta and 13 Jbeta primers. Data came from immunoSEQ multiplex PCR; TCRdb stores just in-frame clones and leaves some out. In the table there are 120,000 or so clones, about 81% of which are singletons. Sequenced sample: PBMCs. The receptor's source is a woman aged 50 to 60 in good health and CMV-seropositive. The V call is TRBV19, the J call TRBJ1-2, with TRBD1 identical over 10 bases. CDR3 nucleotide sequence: TGTGCCAGTAGTATAGCGAAGACAGGGGGCTTTGCGTATGGCTACACCTTC. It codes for CASSIAKTGGFAYGYTF.